This T cell receptor (beta chain) was sequenced during a study of cytomegalovirus exposure and HLA in healthy donors. Study findings and constraints: Generally TCR sequences proved uncommon, though certain public TCRs appeared in numerous donors. Among the CMV-associated chains, three were confirmed in vitro as specific for CMV antigens. The study listed some 160 cytomegalovirus-associated TCR beta chains.

After removal of 5 bases from V and 7 bases from J, the junction contained 7 bases not matched to a gene. Per germline, CDR1 SGHTA and CDR2 FQGNSA. The length of the CDR3 is 14 residues. Notes on this clone: No antigen is known for it.

TCRdb keeps only in-frame clones here, not all; method: immunoSEQ multiplex PCR. The table has 150,000 to 250,000 clones, 65% to 90% seen once. Sequenced material: PBMCs. The rearrangement joins TRBV7-2 to TRBJ1-2, with 10 bases matching TRBD1. The TCR originated in a woman aged 30 to 39 in good health and CMV-seropositive. CDR3 residues: CASSPEGTGAGYTF. CDR3 sequence (DNA): TGTGCCAGCAGCCCAGAGGGGACAGGGGCTGGCTACACCTTC.